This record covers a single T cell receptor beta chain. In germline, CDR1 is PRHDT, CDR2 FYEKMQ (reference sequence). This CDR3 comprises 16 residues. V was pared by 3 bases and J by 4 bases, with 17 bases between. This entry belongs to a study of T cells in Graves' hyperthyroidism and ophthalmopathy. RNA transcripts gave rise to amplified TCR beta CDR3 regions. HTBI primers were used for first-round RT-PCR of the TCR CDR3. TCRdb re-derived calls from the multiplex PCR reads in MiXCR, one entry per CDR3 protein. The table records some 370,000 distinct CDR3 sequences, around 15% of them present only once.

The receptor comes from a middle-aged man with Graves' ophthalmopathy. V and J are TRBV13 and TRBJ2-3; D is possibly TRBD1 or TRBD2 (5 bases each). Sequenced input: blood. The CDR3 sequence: CASSFERDQGADTQYF. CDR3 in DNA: TGTGCCAGCAGCTTCGAACGGGACCAGGGCGCAGATACGCAGTATTTT.